This passage covers 32 T cell receptor beta chains from one sample sequenced in a study of follicular helper T cells after annual influenza vaccination (dated by TCRdb to 2016 to 2017). The intended sense of this specimen's time point label: 2015-2016 season, pre-vaccination. The protocol used for the library was the immunoSEQ multiplex PCR assay. TCRdb limited this immuneACCESS table to in-frame rearrangements with V and J called. A share of clones is missing; checked studies link under half to unresolved V genes, and the rest is unexplained. This sample holds 4,500 to 5,500 clones; 82% were observed only once. Together, the top ten hold roughly 2.2% of the sample. The sequencing here drew on CXCR5+ CD38- circulating T follicular helper cells from blood, taken on the day of influenza vaccination. The cell subset or site label for this specimen denotes: circulating Tfh, non-naive CD4+CXCR5+PD-1+ (ICOS+CD38+ or ICOS-CD38-). These receptors all come from an adult who received the influenza vaccine.

The chain employs TRBV5-1 and TRBJ2-7; TRBD2 is a possible D gene (5 bases). The CDR3 is 14 amino acids. Looked up from germline, CDR1 is SGHRS and CDR2 is YFSETQ. Trimming left V 4 bases short and J 6 bases short, with 17 bases between. CDR3 amino acids: CASSAGAIEGEQYF. The CDR3 coding sequence is TGCGCCAGCAGCGCAGGTGCGATTGAGGGCGAGCAGTACTTC.

The chain links TRBV5-1 to TRBJ2-1; the D call may be TRBD1 or TRBD2 (5 bases each). V lost 3 bases, J lost 7 bases, and 14 bases lay in between. There are 14 residues in the CDR3. CDR1 SGHRS and CDR2 YFSETQ come from the germline V gene. The CDR3 sequence is CASSSLPGGNEQFF. CDR3 coding DNA: TGCGCCAGCAGCTCTCTACCTGGGGGTAATGAGCAGTTCTTC.

A single count supports this clone. The chain carries TRBV2 and TRBJ2-2; 9 nucleotides match TRBD1. The CDR3 runs 15 residues. The trim removed 6 bases at V and 2 bases at J, leaving 4 bases unmatched. Germline V gene sequence: CDR1 SNHLY, CDR2 FYNNEI. The CDR3 is CASRPGQGNTGELFF. Here the CDR3 DNA reads TGTGCCAGCAGGCCGGGACAGGGCAACACCGGGGAGCTGTTTTTT.

This sequence joins TRBV9 and TRBJ2-5; the D call may be TRBD1 or TRBD2 (5 bases each). Germline V gives CDR1 SGDLS, CDR2 YYNGEE. V was shortened by 3 bases and J by 0 bases, with 9 bases between the two germline ends. The CDR3 runs 14 residues. The CDR3 region has the DNA TGTGCCAGCAGCGGGGACGTTTACCAAGAGACCCAGTACTTC. Amino acids: CASSGDVYQETQYF.

This chain uses TRBV19 with TRBJ2-7; tentatively, D is TRBD2 (6 bases). This CDR3 spans 13 amino acids. The germline V and J ends were trimmed by 3 bases and 3 bases, with 9 bases remaining between them. Looked up from germline, CDR1 is LNHDA and CDR2 is SQIVND (reference sequence). CDR3 in amino acids: CASSIGGYYEQYF. The CDR3 nucleotides read TGTGCCAGTAGTATCGGGGGATACTACGAGCAGTACTTC.

This chain uses TRBV19 with TRBJ1-2, with D tentatively TRBD1 (6 bases). This CDR3 is built from 15 residues. Germline CDR1 reads LNHDA; CDR2 reads SQIVND (reference sequence). V dropped 4 bases and J dropped 8 bases, with 20 bases sitting between them. DNA for the CDR3: TGTGCCAGTAGTAATCGAAGGGACAAAAGTACGGGCTACACCTTC. Its translation is CASSNRRDKSTGYTF.

This clone was counted only a few times. The chain has TRBV7-8 and TRBJ2-3; D possibly corresponds to TRBD2 (6 bases). Germline-derived CDR1 and CDR2 are SGHVS and FQNEAQ. CDR3 size: 14 residues. The germline V and J ends were trimmed by 5 bases and 4 bases, with 13 bases remaining between them. CDR3 region: CASSARGGADTQYF. The CDR3 DNA reads as TGTGCCAGCAGCGCAAGGGGAGGAGCAGATACGCAGTATTTT.

The genes are TRBV19 and TRBJ2-5; tentative D call: TRBD2 (6 bases). The CDR3 is made up of 16 amino acids. With 4 bases removed from V and 2 bases from J, the gap between germline ends came to 17 bases. The germline V gene encodes CDR1 LNHDA and CDR2 SQIVND (reference sequence). CDR3 nucleotides: TGTGCCAGTAGTACCAGAGTGGGACTGCAACAAGAGACCCAGTACTTC. Translation gives CASSTRVGLQQETQYF. Full variable domain (remainder filled in from reference TRBV19 and TRBJ2-5): DGGITQSPKYLFRKEGQNVTLSCEQNLNHDAMYWYRQDPGQGLRLIYYSQIVNDFQKGDIAEGYSVSREKKESFPLTVTSAQKNPTAFYLCASSTRVGLQQETQYFGPGTRLLVL.

The genes are TRBV9 and TRBJ2-2, with TRBD2 matching 10 bases. CDR1 and CDR2 (germline): SGDLS, YYNGEE. This CDR3 has 20 residues. The J segment lost 0 bases and the V segment lost 0 bases, leaving 11 bases of the junction unmatched. This CDR3 reads CASSVEGGASGGTNTGELFF. CDR3 in DNA: TGTGCCAGCAGCGTAGAGGGAGGGGCTAGCGGGGGAACGAACACCGGGGAGCTGTTTTTT.

The V call is TRBV21-1, the J call TRBJ2-1; the table's D call, TRBD2, was not checked against the DNA. TRBV21-1 is recorded as a pseudogene. The CDR3 length is 15 residues. The CDR3 loop is CASSKGPPRYNEQFF. The DNA of the CDR3 is TGTGCCAGCAGCAAAGGCCCACCGAGGTACAATGAGCAGTTCTTC.

The rearrangement links TRBV7-2 to TRBJ2-1; 8 bases agree with TRBD1. The CDR3 runs 13 residues. Germline CDR1 and CDR2: SGHTA and FQGNSA. V shed 5 bases, J shed 10 bases, and the junction held 7 bases outside the gene matches. As DNA, the CDR3 is TGTGCCAGCAGCGCCCAAGGACAGGGAGAGCAGTTCTTC. This sequence encodes CASSAQGQGEQFF. Combining the CDR3 with reference TRBV7-2 and TRBJ2-1 gives the whole variable domain GAGVSQSPSNKVTEKGKDVELRCDPISGHTALYWYRQSLGQGLEFLIYFQGNSAPDKSGLPSDRFSAERTGGSVSTLTIQRTQQEDSAVYLCASSAQGQGEQFFGPGTRLTVL.

The chain recombines TRBV6-1 with TRBJ1-2; TRBD1 might be the D (6 bases). CDR1 MNHNS and CDR2 SASEGT come from the germline V gene. Trimming pared 4 bases from V and 3 bases from J, leaving 12 bases between. The CDR3 is made up of 14 amino acids. The CDR3 region is CASSVRGQDYGYTF. The CDR3 DNA follows: TGTGCCAGCAGTGTGCGGGGGCAAGACTATGGCTACACCTTC.

The V gene is TRBV7-9, the J gene TRBJ2-3; the match to TRBD2 covers 14 bases. The CDR3 loop spans 16 amino acids. The junction had 0 bases not matched to a gene; V was cut back by 1 base and J by 3 bases. Germline values: CDR1 SEHNR, CDR2 FQNEAQ (reference sequence). The CDR3, as DNA: TGTGCCAGCAGCTTAGGGACTAGCGGGGGGACAGATACGCAGTATTTT. Amino acid sequence: CASSLGTSGGTDTQYF.

This chain uses TRBV6-6 with TRBJ1-3; a possible D gene is TRBD1 (5 bases). The V and J ends lost 6 bases and 0 bases respectively, with 12 bases between them. Germline CDR1 reads MNHNY; CDR2 reads SVGAGI (reference sequence). There are 15 residues in the CDR3. The CDR3 protein is CASRSSGASGNTIYF. Here the CDR3 DNA reads TGTGCCAGCAGATCCAGTGGGGCCTCTGGAAACACCATATATTTT.

This clone was counted only a few times. The chain recombines TRBV7-2 with TRBJ2-7, with no clear D. Germline CDR1 SGHTA, CDR2 FQGNSA. CDR3 length: 14 residues. Trimming removed 8 bases at V and 4 bases at J, with 18 bases between. The CDR3 DNA sequence: TGTGCCAGCCTACCGCGGCAAGGGTGGTACGAGCAGTACTTC. It yields the protein CASLPRQGWYEQYF.

V and J are TRBV18 and TRBJ2-1; the match to TRBD2 covers 10 bases. V was pared by 6 bases and J by 0 bases, with 5 bases of the junction left unmatched. The CDR3 runs to 16 residues. Germline CDR1 KGHSH, CDR2 LQKENI. Here the CDR3 reads CASSRTSGGSYNEQFF. The DNA of the CDR3 is TGTGCCAGCTCGAGGACTAGCGGAGGCTCCTACAATGAGCAGTTCTTC.

The rearrangement joins TRBV5-1 to TRBJ2-3, with D possibly being TRBD1 (6 bases). Germline lookup yields CDR1 SGHRS and CDR2 YFSETQ. The CDR3 is made up of 16 amino acids. The V end was cut by 5 bases, the J end by 3 bases, with 19 bases between. The CDR3 nucleotides are TGCGCCAGCAGTCCCGCTTTAAGGGGGTTAACAGATACGCAGTATTTT. Residues: CASSPALRGLTDTQYF.

The chain joins TRBV10-3 to TRBJ2-1, with D perhaps matching TRBD1 (6 bases). V was pared by 7 bases and J by 5 bases, with 12 bases between. CDR3 length: 13 residues. Germline CDR1 and CDR2: ENHRY and SYGVKD. The CDR3 DNA reads as TGTGCCATCAAGGCAGGGGAAAACAATGAGCAGTTCTTC. Encoded protein: CAIKAGENNEQFF.

The chain has TRBV5-4 and TRBJ2-2; unclear D gene. This CDR3 contains 16 residues. The V gene lost 1 base and the J gene lost 5 bases, with 15 bases spanning the gap. Germline V gene sequence: CDR1 SGHNT, CDR2 YYREEE (reference sequence). The DNA for the CDR3 is TGTGCCAGCAGCTTGAGGGCGGCAGTGGGGACCGGGGAGCTGTTTTTT. It is translated as CASSLRAAVGTGELFF.

This chain connects TRBV10-3 to TRBJ2-3; TRBD2 matches 7 bases. Germline V gives CDR1 ENHRY, CDR2 SYGVKD. This CDR3 spans 14 amino acids. V shed 8 bases, J shed 2 bases, and the junction held 7 bases outside the gene matches. CDR3 coding DNA: TGTGCCATCGGCCCAGCGGGGAACACAGATACGCAGTATTTT. Protein: CAIGPAGNTDTQYF.

The chain is built from TRBV11-3 and TRBJ1-1, with a possible D match to TRBD1 (6 bases). Germline-derived CDR1 and CDR2 are SGHNT and YENEEA. V lost 0 bases and J lost 3, with 11 bases in between. The CDR3 is 15 residues long. CDR3 sequence: CASSLEGAQDTEAFF. CDR3 nucleotide sequence: TGTGCCAGCAGCTTAGAGGGGGCCCAAGACACTGAAGCTTTCTTT.

J is TRBJ2-3 and V is TRBV9; D might be TRBD2 (7 bases). The germline V gene has CDR1 SGDLS and CDR2 YYNGEE. V gave up 4 bases and J gave up 9 bases, with 18 bases separating them. The CDR3 runs 14 residues. The CDR3 nucleotides read TGTGCCAGCAGCCCAGAGGGGGGGGGCCTAACGCAGTATTTT. It codes for CASSPEGGGLTQYF.

The J gene is TRBJ1-4, the V gene TRBV4-2; 9 nucleotides align to TRBD1. Germline lookup yields CDR1 LGHNA and CDR2 YNFKEQ. The CDR3 is made up of 16 amino acids. The ends lost 0 bases at V and 5 bases at J; junction bases unmatched: 4. CDR3 amino acids: CASSQEMGQGNEKLFF. The CDR3 DNA sequence: TGTGCCAGCAGCCAAGAAATGGGACAGGGAAATGAAAAACTGTTTTTT.

This chain links TRBV6-1 with TRBJ2-5, with D uncertain. CDR3 size: 14 residues. Per the germline V gene, CDR1 is MNHNS and CDR2 is SASEGT. Between the trimmed V and J ends, which lost 7 bases and 5 bases, there was a span of 17 bases. This chain's CDR3 is CASTADPSRETQYF. The CDR3 DNA sequence: TGTGCCAGCACCGCAGACCCCAGCAGGGAGACCCAGTACTTC.

J is TRBJ2-5 and V is TRBV18; D ambiguous. Germline V CDR1 and CDR2: KGHSH, LQKENI. CDR3 length equals 14 residues. The V and J ends lost 0 bases and 1 base respectively, with 6 bases between them. CDR3 nucleotide sequence: TGTGCCAGCTCACCACCGGAAGTCCAAGAGACCCAGTACTTC. Protein product: CASSPPEVQETQYF.

The CDR3 region has the DNA TGTGCCATCAGTGATTGGGACAGGGGGCAGGAGACCCAGTACTTC. It translates to CAISDWDRGQETQYF. The rearrangement uses TRBV10-3 and TRBJ2-5, with 12 bases identical to TRBD1. Germline V gene data show CDR1 as ENHRY and CDR2 as SYGVKD. CDR3 length: 15 amino acids. J lost 5 bases, V lost 3 bases, and 4 bases had no gene match.

The chain has TRBV4-2 and TRBJ2-4; the D gene is possibly TRBD2 (7 bases). Germline CDR1 and CDR2: LGHNA and YNFKEQ. V was clipped by 0 bases and J by 1 base, with 10 bases between them. The CDR3 totals 16 residues. The CDR3 region is CASSQEGGGAKNIQYF. In DNA form, the CDR3 reads TGTGCCAGCAGCCAAGAGGGAGGGGGGGCCAAAAACATTCAGTACTTC.

The J gene is TRBJ2-7, the V gene TRBV5-4; the match to TRBD2 covers 9 bases. Trimming cost V 4 bases and J 7 bases; bases outside gene matches: 15. Germline V gene data show CDR1 as SGHNT and CDR2 as YYREEE (reference sequence). The CDR3 runs 16 residues. CDR3 nucleotides: TGTGCCAGCAGCCCACGTTTCGCGGGGGGGCCGAAAGAGCAGTACTTC. Encoded protein: CASSPRFAGGPKEQYF. Complete variable domain (other parts from reference TRBV5-4 and TRBJ2-7): ETGVTQSPTHLIKTRGQQVTLRCSSQSGHNTVSWYQQALGQGPQFIFQYYREEENGRGNFPPRFSGLQFPNYSSELNVNALELDDSALYLCASSPRFAGGPKEQYFGPGTRLTVT.

The CDR3 loop is CASSLGTVANYGYTF. The DNA of the CDR3 is TGCGCCAGCAGCTTGGGAACGGTAGCTAACTATGGCTACACCTTC. This chain connects TRBV5-1 to TRBJ1-2; D remains unclear. Trimming pared 0 bases from V and 0 bases from J, leaving 9 bases between. The CDR3 is 15 amino acids. Germline V gives CDR1 SGHRS, CDR2 YFSETQ.

The chain joins TRBV18 to TRBJ1-6, with D possibly TRBD1 on 5 matching bases. Per the germline V gene, CDR1 is KGHSH and CDR2 is LQKENI. The CDR3 is made up of 16 amino acids. The V gene lost 3 bases and the J gene lost 8 bases, with 17 bases spanning the gap. CDR3 in DNA: TGTGCCAGCTCACCTGTGACAGAGGGGAGGGATTCACCCCTCCACTTT. This encodes CASSPVTEGRDSPLHF. Looking up the rest from reference TRBV18 and TRBJ1-6 gives the full variable domain: NAGVMQNPRHLVRRRGQEARLRCSPMKGHSHVYWYRQLPEEGLKFMVYLQKENIIDESGMPKERFSAEFPKEGPSILRIQQVVRGDSAAYFCASSPVTEGRDSPLHFGNGTRLTVT.

This clone showed up just a few times. The chain carries TRBV10-2 and TRBJ2-6; maybe TRBD1 (6 bases). This CDR3 is 16 amino acids long. Germline V CDR1 and CDR2: WSHSY, SAAADI. Trimming removed 0 bases from V and 0 bases from J, with 6 bases in between. This CDR3 is CASSESGHSGANVLTF. For the CDR3, the DNA is TGCGCCAGCAGTGAGTCGGGACACTCTGGGGCCAACGTCCTGACTTTC.

This clone was observed a single time. V usage is TRBV2 and J usage is TRBJ2-1; no firm D call. The ends were cut back, 7 bases at V and 0 bases at J, with 10 bases in the middle. The germline CDR1 and CDR2 sequences are SNHLY and FYNNEI. The CDR3 has 14 residues. This CDR3 reads CASNPVSSYNEQFF. The CDR3 bases are TGTGCCAGCAATCCCGTAAGCTCCTACAATGAGCAGTTCTTC.